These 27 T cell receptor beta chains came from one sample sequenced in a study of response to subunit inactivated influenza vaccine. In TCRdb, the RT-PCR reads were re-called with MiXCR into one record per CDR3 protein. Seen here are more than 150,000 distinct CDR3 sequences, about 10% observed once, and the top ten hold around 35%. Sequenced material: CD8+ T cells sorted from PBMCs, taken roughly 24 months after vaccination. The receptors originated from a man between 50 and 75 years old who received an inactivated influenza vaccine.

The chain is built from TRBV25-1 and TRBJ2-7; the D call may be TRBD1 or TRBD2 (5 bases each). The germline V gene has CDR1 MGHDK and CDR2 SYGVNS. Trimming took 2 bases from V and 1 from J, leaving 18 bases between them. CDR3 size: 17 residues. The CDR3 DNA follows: TGTGCCAGCAGTGAAGTTAGTGGGACGGTACCTTCCTACGAGCAGTACTTC. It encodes CASSEVSGTVPSYEQYF.

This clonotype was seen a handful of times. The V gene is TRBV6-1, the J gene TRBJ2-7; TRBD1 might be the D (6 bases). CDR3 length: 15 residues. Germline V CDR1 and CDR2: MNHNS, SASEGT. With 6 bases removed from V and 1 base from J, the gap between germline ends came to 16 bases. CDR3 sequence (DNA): TGTGCCAGCAGAACCGGCATCGGACAGTCCTACGAGCAGTACTTC. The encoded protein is CASRTGIGQSYEQYF.

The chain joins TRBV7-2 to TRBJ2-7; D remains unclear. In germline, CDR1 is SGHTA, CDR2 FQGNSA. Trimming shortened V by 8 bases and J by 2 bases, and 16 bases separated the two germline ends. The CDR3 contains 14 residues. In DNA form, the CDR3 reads TGTGCCAGCCCTGCCAATCGCCGAACCTACGAGCAGTACTTC. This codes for CASPANRRTYEQYF.

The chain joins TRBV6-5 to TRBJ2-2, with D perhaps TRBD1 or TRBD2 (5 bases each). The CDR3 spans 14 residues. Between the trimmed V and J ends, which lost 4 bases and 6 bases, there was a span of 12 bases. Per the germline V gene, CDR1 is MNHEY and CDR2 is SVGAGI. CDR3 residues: CASSSGTSAGELFF. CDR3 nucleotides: TGTGCCAGCAGTTCCGGGACGTCAGCCGGGGAGCTGTTTTTT.

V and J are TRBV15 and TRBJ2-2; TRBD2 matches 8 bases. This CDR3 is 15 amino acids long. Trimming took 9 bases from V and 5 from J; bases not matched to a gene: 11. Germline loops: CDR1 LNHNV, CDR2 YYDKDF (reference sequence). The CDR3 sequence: CATSSGVGWTGELFF. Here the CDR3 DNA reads TGTGCCACGAGTAGCGGGGTGGGTTGGACCGGGGAGCTGTTTTTT.

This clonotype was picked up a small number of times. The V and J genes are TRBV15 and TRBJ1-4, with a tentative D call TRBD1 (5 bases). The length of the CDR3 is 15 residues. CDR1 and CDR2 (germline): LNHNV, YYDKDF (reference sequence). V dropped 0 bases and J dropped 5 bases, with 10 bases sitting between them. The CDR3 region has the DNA TGTGCCACCAGCAGAGACCGCAGGGCCAATGAAAAACTGTTTTTT. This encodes CATSRDRRANEKLFF.

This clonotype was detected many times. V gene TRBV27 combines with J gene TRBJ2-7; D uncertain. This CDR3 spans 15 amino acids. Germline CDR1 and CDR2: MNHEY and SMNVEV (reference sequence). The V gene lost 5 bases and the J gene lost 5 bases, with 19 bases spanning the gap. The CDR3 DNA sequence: TGTGCCAGCAGTCCCACCGGAAACCAGCACCACGAGCAGTACTTC. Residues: CASSPTGNQHHEQYF.

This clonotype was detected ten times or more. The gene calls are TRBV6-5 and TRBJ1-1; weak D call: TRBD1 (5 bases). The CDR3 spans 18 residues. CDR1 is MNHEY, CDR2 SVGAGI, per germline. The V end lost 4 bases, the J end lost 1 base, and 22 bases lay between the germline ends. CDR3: CASSFRNVPGRPNTEAFF. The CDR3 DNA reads TGTGCCAGCAGTTTTCGTAACGTCCCAGGGAGGCCGAACACTGAAGCTTTCTTT.

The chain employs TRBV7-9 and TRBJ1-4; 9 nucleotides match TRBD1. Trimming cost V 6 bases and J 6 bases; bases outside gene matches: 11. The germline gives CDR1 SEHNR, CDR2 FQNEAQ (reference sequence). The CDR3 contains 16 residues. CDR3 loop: CASRGTGYRKDEKLFF. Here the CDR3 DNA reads TGTGCCAGCAGGGGGACAGGGTATCGGAAGGATGAAAAACTGTTTTTT.

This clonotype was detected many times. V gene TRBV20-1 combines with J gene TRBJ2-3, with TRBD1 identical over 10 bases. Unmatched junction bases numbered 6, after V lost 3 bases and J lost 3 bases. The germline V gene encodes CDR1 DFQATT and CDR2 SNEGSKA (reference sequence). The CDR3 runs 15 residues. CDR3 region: CSARIMGQGTDTQYF. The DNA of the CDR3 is TGCAGTGCTAGGATAATGGGACAGGGGACAGATACGCAGTATTTT.

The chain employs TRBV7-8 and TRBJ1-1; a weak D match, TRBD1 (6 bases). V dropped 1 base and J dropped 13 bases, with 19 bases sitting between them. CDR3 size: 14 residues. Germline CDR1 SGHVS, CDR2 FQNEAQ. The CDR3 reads CASSLDVQGPDGFF. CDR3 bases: TGTGCCAGCAGCTTAGATGTACAGGGTCCGGATGGTTTCTTT.

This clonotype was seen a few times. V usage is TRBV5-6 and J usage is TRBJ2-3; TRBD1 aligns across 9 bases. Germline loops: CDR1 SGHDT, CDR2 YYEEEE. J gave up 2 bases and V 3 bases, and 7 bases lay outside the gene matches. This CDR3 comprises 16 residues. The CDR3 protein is CASSSGTGRFTDTQYF. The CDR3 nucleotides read TGTGCCAGCAGCTCCGGGACAGGGAGGTTCACAGATACGCAGTATTTT.

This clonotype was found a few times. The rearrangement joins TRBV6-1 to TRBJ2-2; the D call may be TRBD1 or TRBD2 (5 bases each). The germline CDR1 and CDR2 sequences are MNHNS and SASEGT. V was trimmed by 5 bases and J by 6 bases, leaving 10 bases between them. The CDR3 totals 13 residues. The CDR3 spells CASSPVGAGELFF. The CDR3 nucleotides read TGTGCCAGCAGTCCGGTGGGGGCCGGGGAGCTGTTTTTT.

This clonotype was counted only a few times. CDR3 nucleotide sequence: TGTGCCAGCAGCCCCGGGACTAGTCATGAGCAGTTCTTC. Encoded protein: CASSPGTSHEQFF. The V call is TRBV28, the J call TRBJ2-1; 8 bases align to TRBD2. V shed 6 bases and J 8 bases; nucleotides not matched to a gene: 6. The germline V gene has CDR1 MDHEN and CDR2 SYDVKM. CDR3 length: 13 residues.

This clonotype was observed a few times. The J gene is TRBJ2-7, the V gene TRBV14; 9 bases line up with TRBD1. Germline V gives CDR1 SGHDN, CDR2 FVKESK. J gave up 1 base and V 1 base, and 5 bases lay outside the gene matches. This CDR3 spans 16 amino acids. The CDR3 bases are TGTGCCAGCAGCCAAGCGCCGGGACAGGGATCCTACGAGCAGTACTTC. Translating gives CASSQAPGQGSYEQYF.

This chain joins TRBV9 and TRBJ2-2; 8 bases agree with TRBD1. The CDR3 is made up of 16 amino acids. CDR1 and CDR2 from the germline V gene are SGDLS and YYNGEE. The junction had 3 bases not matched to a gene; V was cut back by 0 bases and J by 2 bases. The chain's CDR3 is CASSVASGGNTGELFF. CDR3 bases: TGTGCCAGCAGCGTAGCCTCAGGGGGCAACACCGGGGAGCTGTTTTTT.

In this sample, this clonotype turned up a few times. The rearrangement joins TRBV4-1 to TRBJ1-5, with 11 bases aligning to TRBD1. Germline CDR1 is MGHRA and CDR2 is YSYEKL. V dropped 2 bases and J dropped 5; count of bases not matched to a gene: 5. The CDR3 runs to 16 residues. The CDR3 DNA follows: TGCGCCAGCAGCCAACAGGACAGGGGGCCATATCAGCCCCAGCATTTT. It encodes CASSQQDRGPYQPQHF.

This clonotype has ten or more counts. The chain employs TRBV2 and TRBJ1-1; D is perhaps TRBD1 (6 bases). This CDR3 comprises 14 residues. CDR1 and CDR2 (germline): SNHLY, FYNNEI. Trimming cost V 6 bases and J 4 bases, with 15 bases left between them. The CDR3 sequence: CASRAWGQVTEAFF. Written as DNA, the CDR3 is TGTGCCAGCAGGGCGTGGGGACAAGTCACTGAAGCTTTCTTT. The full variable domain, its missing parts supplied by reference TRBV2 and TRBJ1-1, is EPEVTQTPSHQVTQMGQEVILRCVPISNHLYFYWYRQILGQKVEFLVSFYNNEISEKSEIFDDQFSVERPDGSNFTLKIRSTKLEDSAMYFCASRAWGQVTEAFFGQGTRLTVV.

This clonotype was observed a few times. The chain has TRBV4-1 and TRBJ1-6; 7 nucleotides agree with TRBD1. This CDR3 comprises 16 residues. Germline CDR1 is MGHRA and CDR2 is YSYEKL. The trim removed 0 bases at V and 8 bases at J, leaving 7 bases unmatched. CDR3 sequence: CASSQDPGGFDSPLHF. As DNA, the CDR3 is TGCGCCAGCAGCCAAGACCCAGGGGGTTTCGATTCACCCCTCCACTTT.

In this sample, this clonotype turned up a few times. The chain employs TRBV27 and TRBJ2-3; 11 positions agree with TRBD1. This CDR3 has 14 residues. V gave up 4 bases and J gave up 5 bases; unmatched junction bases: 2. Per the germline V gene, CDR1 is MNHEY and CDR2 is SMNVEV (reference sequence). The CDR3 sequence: CASSWDRGKDTQYF. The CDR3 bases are TGTGCCAGCAGTTGGGACAGGGGGAAAGATACGCAGTATTTT.

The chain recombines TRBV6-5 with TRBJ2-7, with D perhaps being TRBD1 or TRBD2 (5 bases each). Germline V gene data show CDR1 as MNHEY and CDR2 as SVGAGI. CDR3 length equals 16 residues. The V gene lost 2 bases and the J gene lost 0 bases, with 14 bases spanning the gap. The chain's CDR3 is CASSYTLGVHSYEQYF. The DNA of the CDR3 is TGTGCCAGCAGTTACACCTTGGGGGTCCACTCCTACGAGCAGTACTTC.

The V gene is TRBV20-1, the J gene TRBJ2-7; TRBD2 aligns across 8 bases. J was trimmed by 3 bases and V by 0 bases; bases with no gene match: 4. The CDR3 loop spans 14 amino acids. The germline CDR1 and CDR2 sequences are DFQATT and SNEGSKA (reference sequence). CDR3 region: CSARDGGGLYEQYF. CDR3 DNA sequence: TGCAGTGCTAGAGATGGCGGGGGGCTCTACGAGCAGTACTTC.

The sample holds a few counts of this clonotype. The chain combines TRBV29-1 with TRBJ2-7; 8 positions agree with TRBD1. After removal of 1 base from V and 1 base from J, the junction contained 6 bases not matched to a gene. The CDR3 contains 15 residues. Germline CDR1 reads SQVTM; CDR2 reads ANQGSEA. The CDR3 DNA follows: TGCAGCGTTGAAGTTATTGGACAGGGTTCCTACGAGCAGTACTTC. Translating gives CSVEVIGQGSYEQYF.

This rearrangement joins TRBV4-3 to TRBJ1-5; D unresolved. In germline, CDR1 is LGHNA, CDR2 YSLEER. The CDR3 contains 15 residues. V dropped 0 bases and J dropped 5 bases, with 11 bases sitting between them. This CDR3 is CASSQDWGGHQPQHF. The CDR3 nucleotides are TGCGCCAGCAGCCAAGATTGGGGAGGGCATCAGCCCCAGCATTTT.

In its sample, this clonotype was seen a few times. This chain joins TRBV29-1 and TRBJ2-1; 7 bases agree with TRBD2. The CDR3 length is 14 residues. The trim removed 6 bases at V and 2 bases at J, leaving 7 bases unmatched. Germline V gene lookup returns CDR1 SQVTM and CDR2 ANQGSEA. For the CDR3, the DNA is TGCAGCGTATCTAGCGGTACAGCCTACAATGAGCAGTTCTTC. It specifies CSVSSGTAYNEQFF.

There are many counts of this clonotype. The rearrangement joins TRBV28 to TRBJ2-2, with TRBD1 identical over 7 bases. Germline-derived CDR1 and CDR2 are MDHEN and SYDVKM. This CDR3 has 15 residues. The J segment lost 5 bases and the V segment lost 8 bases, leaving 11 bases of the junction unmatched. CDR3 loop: CASAFTGQKTGELFF. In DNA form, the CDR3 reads TGTGCCAGCGCCTTCACGGGACAGAAAACCGGGGAGCTGTTTTTT. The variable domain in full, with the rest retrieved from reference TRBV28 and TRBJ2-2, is DVKVTQSSRYLVKRTGEKVFLECVQDMDHENMFWYRQDPGLGLRLIYFSYDVKMKEKGDIPEGYSVSREKKERFSLILESASTNQTSMYLCASAFTGQKTGELFFGEGSRLTVL.

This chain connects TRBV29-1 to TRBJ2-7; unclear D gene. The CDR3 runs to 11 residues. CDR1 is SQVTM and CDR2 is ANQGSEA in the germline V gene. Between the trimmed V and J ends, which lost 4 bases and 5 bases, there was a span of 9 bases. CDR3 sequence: CSVGKGNEQYF. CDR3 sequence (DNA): TGCAGCGTTGGGAAGGGAAACGAGCAGTACTTC.